A single sample gave rise to the 8 T cell receptor beta chains below, sequenced in a study of T cell responses to AZD1222 COVID-19 vaccine. Method: immunoSEQ multiplex PCR; TCRdb's copy keeps in-frame clones and lacks some. Of 150,000 to 160,000 clones detected, around 85% appear once; the ten largest clones hold approximately 6.6%. The sequencing here drew on peripheral blood, taken after recovery from COVID-19. Receptor source: an adult who had recovered from COVID-19.

The CDR3 bases are TGTGCCAGCAGTGAAGTTCCAGAAGAGACCCAGTACTTC. This codes for CASSEVPEETQYF. The chain links TRBV6-1 to TRBJ2-5; D remains ambiguous. Germline V gene data show CDR1 as MNHNS and CDR2 as SASEGT. The V end was cut by 1 base, the J end by 3 bases, with 6 bases between. The CDR3 has 13 residues.

This clone was counted only a few times. This chain joins TRBV7-2 and TRBJ2-2; D is unresolved. This CDR3 has 14 residues. Germline CDR1 and CDR2: SGHTA and FQGNSA. V was shortened by 2 bases and J by 4 bases, with 8 bases between the two germline ends. The CDR3 DNA follows: TGTGCCAGCAGCTTACTCCTTTCCACCGGGGAGCTGTTTTTT. Its protein is CASSLLLSTGELFF.

This clone was seen a few times. This sample also contains other DNA sequences that code for the same CDR3. The J gene is TRBJ1-3, the V gene TRBV27; the D is unclear. The CDR3 loop spans 15 amino acids. V shed 5 bases and J shed 0 bases, with 11 bases lying between them. Germline V gene data show CDR1 as MNHEY and CDR2 as SMNVEV (reference sequence). The CDR3 region has the DNA TGTGCCAGCAGTCGAGGCGGGTCCTCTGGAAACACCATATATTTT. Protein: CASSRGGSSGNTIYF.

The V call is TRBV19, the J call TRBJ1-1; D gene unclear. The CDR3 covers 14 residues. Germline lookup yields CDR1 LNHDA and CDR2 SQIVND (reference sequence). Trimming took off 3 bases at V and 5 bases at J, with 13 bases between the two ends. CDR3 protein: CASSITGSDTEAFF. The CDR3 DNA reads TGTGCCAGTAGTATCACGGGCAGTGATACTGAAGCTTTCTTT.

The chain carries TRBV4-2 and TRBJ1-2; a possible D gene is TRBD1 (6 bases). This CDR3 contains 14 residues. The V gene lost 3 bases and the J gene lost 2 bases, with 10 bases spanning the gap. Per germline, CDR1 LGHNA and CDR2 YNFKEQ. The CDR3: CASSHATGNYGYTF. The CDR3 nucleotides are TGTGCCAGCAGCCACGCTACAGGGAACTATGGCTACACCTTC.

This chain links TRBV27 with TRBJ1-1, with TRBD1 matching over 8 bases. Looked up from germline, CDR1 is MNHEY and CDR2 is SMNVEV (reference sequence). The J segment lost 0 bases and the V segment lost 8 bases, leaving 20 bases of the junction unmatched. The CDR3 runs to 19 residues. The CDR3 sequence: CASGYLSRGRFGMNTEAFF. The DNA of the CDR3 is TGTGCCAGCGGATACCTATCCAGGGGGCGGTTTGGTATGAACACTGAAGCTTTCTTT.

This clone was recorded many times. The gene calls are TRBV7-9 and TRBJ1-5, with a weak D call TRBD1 (6 bases). The CDR3 runs 17 residues. CDR1 and CDR2 from the germline V gene are SEHNR and FQNEAQ (reference sequence). Trimming removed 4 bases from V and 0 bases from J, with 16 bases in between. This CDR3 reads CASSYWGGSGSNQPQHF. The DNA for the CDR3 is TGTGCCAGCAGCTATTGGGGGGGCTCGGGTAGCAATCAGCCCCAGCATTTT.

The rearrangement links TRBV7-9 to TRBJ1-2, with 8 bases identical to TRBD1. This CDR3 comprises 15 residues. CDR1 and CDR2 (germline): SEHNR, FQNEAQ (reference sequence). V lost 4 bases and J lost 5; bases outside the gene matches: 9. CDR3 protein: CASSSTGQGSYGYTF. In DNA form, the CDR3 reads TGTGCCAGCAGCTCCACCGGACAGGGCTCTTATGGCTACACCTTC.